This T cell receptor beta chain is from a study of blood T cell repertoires in COVID-19. Background on the study: From T cells, B-cell-depleted T cells, or PBMCs came the material, which was cDNA or gDNA.

Donors in Cohort 3 counted as recovered after two negative PCRs, clearance, or symptom resolution. The CDR3 extends over 16 amino acids. Looked up from germline, CDR1 is MGHRA and CDR2 is YSYEKL. Comments on this clone: The junction departs from the called germline gene at one end, perhaps through a read error. The same CDR3 also results from other DNA sequences found in this sample.

Sequencing was performed with immunoSEQ multiplex PCR; in TCRdb, only in-frame clones are kept and a portion is missing. The data hold 160,000 or so clones, with about 79% observed a single time. J is TRBJ1-6 and V is TRBV4-1; 7 bases map to TRBD1. The receptor was derived from a man aged 45 to 65 who had recovered from COVID-19. The sample was PBMCs or T cells enriched from blood (not recorded which). The CDR3 DNA reads TGTGCCAGCAGCCAATCATCACAGGGGTGGAATTCACCCCTCCACTTT. This codes for CASSQSSQGWNSPLHF.